The 2 T cell receptor beta chains in this list originate from one sample, sequenced in a study of blood T cell repertoires in COVID-19. TCRdb's copy holds only in-frame clones and misses some; the assay was immunoSEQ multiplex PCR. The sample has more than 110,000 clones; roughly four fifths are singletons. The specimen was peripheral blood. These receptors all come from a human donor in a cohort sampled during active COVID-19.

The chain couples TRBV4-1 to TRBJ1-1; TRBD1 is a possible D gene (5 bases). Deletions cut 1 base from V and 4 bases from J, with 13 bases between. The CDR3 is made up of 15 amino acids. Germline loops: CDR1 MGHRA, CDR2 YSYEKL. This CDR3 reads CASSQVAGPGTEAFF. The DNA for the CDR3 is TGCGCCAGCAGCCAAGTTGCGGGGCCGGGCACTGAAGCTTTCTTT.

This clone came up a few times. This chain links TRBV10-2 with TRBJ1-2; D perhaps matches TRBD1 (5 bases). Germline CDR1 and CDR2: WSHSY and SAAADI. The V and J ends lost 11 bases and 2 bases respectively, with 12 bases between them. The CDR3 consists of 12 residues. In DNA, the CDR3 is TGCGCCGTACAGGTGGTGAACTATGGCTACACCTTC. This gives the protein CAVQVVNYGYTF.